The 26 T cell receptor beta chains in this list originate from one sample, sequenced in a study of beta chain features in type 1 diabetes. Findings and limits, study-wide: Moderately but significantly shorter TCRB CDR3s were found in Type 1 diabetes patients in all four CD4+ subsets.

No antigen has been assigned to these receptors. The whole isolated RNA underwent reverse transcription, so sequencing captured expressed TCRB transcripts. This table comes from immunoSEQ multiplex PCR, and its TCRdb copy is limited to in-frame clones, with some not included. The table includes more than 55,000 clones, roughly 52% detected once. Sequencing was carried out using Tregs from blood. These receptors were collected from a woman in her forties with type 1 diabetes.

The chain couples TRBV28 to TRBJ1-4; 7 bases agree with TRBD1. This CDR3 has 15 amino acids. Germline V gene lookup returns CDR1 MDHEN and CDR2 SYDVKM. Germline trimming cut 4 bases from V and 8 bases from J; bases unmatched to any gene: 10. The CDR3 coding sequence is TGTGCCAGCAGTTCTTCACAGGGGTTAAGCGAAAAACTGTTTTTT. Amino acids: CASSSSQGLSEKLFF.

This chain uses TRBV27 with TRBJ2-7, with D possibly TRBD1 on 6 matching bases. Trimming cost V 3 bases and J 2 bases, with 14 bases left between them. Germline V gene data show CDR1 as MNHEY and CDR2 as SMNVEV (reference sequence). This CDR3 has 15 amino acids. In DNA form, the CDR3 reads TGTGCCAGCAGTTTTGGGGGCAGTAAACCCTACGAGCAGTACTTC. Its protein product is CASSFGGSKPYEQYF.

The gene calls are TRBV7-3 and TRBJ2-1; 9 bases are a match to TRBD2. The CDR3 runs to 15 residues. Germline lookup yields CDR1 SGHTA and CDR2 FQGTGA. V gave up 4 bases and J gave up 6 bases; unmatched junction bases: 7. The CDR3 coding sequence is TGTGCCAGCAGCTCGTTAGCGGGGGCCTTCAATGAGCAGTTCTTC. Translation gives CASSSLAGAFNEQFF.

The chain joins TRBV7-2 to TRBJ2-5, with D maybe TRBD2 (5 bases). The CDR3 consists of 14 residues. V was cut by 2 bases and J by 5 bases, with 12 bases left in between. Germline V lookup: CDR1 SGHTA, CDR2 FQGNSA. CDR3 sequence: CASSLLRSGETQYF. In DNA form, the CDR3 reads TGTGCCAGCAGCTTATTGCGCTCGGGGGAGACCCAGTACTTC.

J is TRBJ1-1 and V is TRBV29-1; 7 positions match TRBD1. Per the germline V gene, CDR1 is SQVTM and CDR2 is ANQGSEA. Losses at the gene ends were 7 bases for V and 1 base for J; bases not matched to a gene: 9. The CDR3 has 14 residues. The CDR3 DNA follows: TGCAGCGCCCGACACGGGACAGCGAACACTGAAGCTTTCTTT. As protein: CSARHGTANTEAFF.

The CDR3 protein is CASSPGTLINQPQHF. In nucleotides, the CDR3 is TGTGCCAGCAGCCCCGGGACATTGATCAATCAGCCCCAGCATTTT. The rearrangement uses TRBV7-2 and TRBJ1-5; possibly TRBD1 for D (6 bases). CDR3 length: 15 amino acids. CDR1 SGHTA and CDR2 FQGNSA come from the germline V gene. Trimming shortened V by 5 bases and J by 3 bases, and 14 bases separated the two germline ends.

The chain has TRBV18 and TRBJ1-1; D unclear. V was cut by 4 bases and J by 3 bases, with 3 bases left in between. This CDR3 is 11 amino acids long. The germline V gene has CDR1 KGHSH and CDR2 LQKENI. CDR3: CASSLDTEAFF. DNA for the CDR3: TGTGCCAGCTCACTCGACACTGAAGCTTTCTTT.

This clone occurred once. The CDR3 sequence: CASSYLAGGTDTQYF. Written as DNA, the CDR3 is TGTGCCAGTAGCTACCTAGCGGGAGGCACAGATACGCAGTATTTT. This rearrangement joins TRBV19 to TRBJ2-3, with 10 bases that match TRBD2. V trimming: 6 bases; J trimming: 1 base; junction bases outside the gene matches: 4. CDR1 LNHDA and CDR2 SQIVND come from the germline V gene (reference sequence). CDR3 length equals 15 residues.

The CDR3 coding sequence is TGTGCCAGCCGGACAGGGGAATCCACTGAAGCTTTCTTT. Its protein is CASRTGESTEAFF. The chain has TRBV19 and TRBJ1-1, with 9 bases lining up with TRBD1. In germline, CDR1 is LNHDA, CDR2 SQIVND (reference sequence). J lost 4 bases, V lost 9 bases, and 6 bases had no gene match. The CDR3 runs to 13 residues.

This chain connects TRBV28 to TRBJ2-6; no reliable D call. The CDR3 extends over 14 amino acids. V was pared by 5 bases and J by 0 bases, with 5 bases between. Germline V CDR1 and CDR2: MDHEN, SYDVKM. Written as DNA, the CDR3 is TGTGCCAGCAGTCGGAGCTCTGGGGCCAACGTCCTGACTTTC. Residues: CASSRSSGANVLTF.

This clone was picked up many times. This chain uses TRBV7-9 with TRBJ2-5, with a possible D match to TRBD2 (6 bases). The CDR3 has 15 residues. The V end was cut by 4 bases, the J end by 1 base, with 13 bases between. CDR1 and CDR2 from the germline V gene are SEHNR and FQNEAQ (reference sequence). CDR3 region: CASSSALAIQETQYF. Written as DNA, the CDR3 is TGTGCCAGCAGCTCTGCTCTAGCGATCCAAGAGACCCAGTACTTC.

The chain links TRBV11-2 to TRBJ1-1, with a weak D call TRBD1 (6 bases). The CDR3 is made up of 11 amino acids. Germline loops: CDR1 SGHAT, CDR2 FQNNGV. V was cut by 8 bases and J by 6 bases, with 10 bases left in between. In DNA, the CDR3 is TGTGCCAGCGGATACAGGGCTGAAGCTTTCTTT. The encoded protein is CASGYRAEAFF.

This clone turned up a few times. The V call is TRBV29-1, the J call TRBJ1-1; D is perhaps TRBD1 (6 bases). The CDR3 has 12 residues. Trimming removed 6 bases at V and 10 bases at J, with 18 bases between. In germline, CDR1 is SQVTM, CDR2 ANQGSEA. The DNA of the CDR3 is TGCAGCGTGGCAAACAGGGAAAAGAGAGCTTTCTTT. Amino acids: CSVANREKRAFF.

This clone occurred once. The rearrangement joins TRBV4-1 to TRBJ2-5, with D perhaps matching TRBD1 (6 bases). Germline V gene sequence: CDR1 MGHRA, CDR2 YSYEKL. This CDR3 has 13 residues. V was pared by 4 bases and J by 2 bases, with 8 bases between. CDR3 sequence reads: CASSLGQQETQYF. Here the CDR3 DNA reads TGCGCCAGCAGCCTTGGACAGCAAGAGACCCAGTACTTC.

In DNA, the CDR3 is TGTGCCAGCAGCTTGGACCCCGGGGGGTATGGCTACACCTTC. It codes for CASSLDPGGYGYTF. The V call is TRBV5-5, the J call TRBJ1-2; D may be TRBD1 (5 bases). The CDR3 consists of 14 residues. Trimming pared 0 bases from V and 5 bases from J, leaving 11 bases between. Per germline, CDR1 SGHKS and CDR2 YYEKEE (reference sequence).

In nucleotides, the CDR3 is TGTGCCACCTGCCGGGACAGCAGCTCCTACGAGCAGTACTTC. Its translation: CATCRDSSSYEQYF. The chain combines TRBV10-3 with TRBJ2-7, with 7 positions matching TRBD1. V was pared by 10 bases and J by 0 bases, with 9 bases of the junction left unmatched. The CDR3 has 14 amino acids. The germline gives CDR1 ENHRY, CDR2 SYGVKD.

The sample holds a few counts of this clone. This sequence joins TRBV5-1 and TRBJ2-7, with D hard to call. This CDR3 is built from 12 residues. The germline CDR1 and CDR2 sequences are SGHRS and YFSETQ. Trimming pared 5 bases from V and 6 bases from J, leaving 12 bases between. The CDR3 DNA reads TGCGCCAGCAGTCTGAGTTCTCGCGAGCAGTACTTC. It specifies CASSLSSREQYF.

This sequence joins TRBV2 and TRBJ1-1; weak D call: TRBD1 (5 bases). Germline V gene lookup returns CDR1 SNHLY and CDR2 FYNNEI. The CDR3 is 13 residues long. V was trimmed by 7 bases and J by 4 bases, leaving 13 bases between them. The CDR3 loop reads CASTEQGSTEAFF. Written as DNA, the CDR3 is TGTGCCAGCACCGAGCAGGGATCCACTGAAGCTTTCTTT.

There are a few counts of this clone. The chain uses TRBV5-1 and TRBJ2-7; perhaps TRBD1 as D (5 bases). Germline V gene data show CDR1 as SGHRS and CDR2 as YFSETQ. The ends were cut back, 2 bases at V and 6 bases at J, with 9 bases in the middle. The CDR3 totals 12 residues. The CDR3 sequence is CASSFTGSEQYF. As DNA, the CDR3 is TGCGCCAGCAGCTTCACAGGCAGCGAGCAGTACTTC. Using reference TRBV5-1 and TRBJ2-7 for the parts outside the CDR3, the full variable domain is KAGVTQTPRYLIKTRGQQVTLSCSPISGHRSVSWYQQTPGQGLQFLFEYFSETQRNKGNFPGRFSGRQFSNSRSEMNVSTLELGDSALYLCASSFTGSEQYFGPGTRLTVT.

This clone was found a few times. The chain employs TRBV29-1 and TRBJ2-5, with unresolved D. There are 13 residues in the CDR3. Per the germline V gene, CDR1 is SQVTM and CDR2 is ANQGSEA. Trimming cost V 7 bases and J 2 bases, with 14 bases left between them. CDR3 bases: TGCAGCGGATACCAGGTGGGTCAAGAGACCCAGTACTTC. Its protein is CSGYQVGQETQYF.

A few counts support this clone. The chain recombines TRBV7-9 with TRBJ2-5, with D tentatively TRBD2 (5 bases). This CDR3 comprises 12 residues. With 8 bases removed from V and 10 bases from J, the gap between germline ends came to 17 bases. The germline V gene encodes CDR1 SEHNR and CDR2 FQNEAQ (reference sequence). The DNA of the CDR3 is TGTGCCAGCCACGGGGTTAGCGAGTTCCAGTACTTC. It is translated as CASHGVSEFQYF.

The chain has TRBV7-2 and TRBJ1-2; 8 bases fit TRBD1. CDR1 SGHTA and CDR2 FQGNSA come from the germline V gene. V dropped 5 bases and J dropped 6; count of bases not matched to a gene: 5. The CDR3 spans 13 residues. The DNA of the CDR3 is TGTGCCAGCAGCCCGAAGACAGGGGATGGCTACACCTTC. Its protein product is CASSPKTGDGYTF.

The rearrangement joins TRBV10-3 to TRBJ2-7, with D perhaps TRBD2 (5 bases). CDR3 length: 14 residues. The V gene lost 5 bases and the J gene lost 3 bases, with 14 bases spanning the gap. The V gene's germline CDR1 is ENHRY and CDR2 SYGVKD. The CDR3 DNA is TGTGCCATCAGTTCAGACGGGGTATTCTACGAGCAGTACTTC. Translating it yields CAISSDGVFYEQYF.

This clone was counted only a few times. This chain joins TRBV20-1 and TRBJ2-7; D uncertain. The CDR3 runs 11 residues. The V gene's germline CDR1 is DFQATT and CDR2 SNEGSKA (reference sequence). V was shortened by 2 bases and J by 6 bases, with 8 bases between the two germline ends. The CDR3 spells CSARMEIEQYF. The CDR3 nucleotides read TGCAGTGCTAGAATGGAGATCGAGCAGTACTTC.

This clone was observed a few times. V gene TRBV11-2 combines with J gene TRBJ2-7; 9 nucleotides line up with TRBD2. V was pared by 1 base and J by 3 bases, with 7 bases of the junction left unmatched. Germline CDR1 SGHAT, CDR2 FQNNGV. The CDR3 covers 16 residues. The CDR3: CASSLGASGAHYEQYF. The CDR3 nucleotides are TGTGCCAGCAGCTTAGGAGCTAGCGGGGCTCACTACGAGCAGTACTTC. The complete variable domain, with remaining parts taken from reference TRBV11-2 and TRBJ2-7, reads EAGVAQSPRYKIIEKRQSVAFWCNPISGHATLYWYQQILGQGPKLLIQFQNNGVVDDSQLPKDRFSAERLKGVDSTLKIQPAKLEDSAVYLCASSLGASGAHYEQYFGPGTRLTVT.

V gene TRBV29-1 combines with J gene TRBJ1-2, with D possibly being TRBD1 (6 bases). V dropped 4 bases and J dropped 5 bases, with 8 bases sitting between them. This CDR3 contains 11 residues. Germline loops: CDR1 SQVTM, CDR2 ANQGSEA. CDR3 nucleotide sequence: TGCAGCGTTGCCCAGGGGTATGGCTACACCTTC. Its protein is CSVAQGYGYTF.